This T cell receptor (beta chain) originates from a study of early T cells in non-severe SARS-CoV-2 infection. One entry per CDR3 protein, called by TCRdb with MiXCR from the 5' RACE reads. The sample holds tens of thousands of distinct CDR3 sequences, more than 9% seen once. The receptor was isolated from an adult who was a healthcare worker with PCR-confirmed SARS-CoV-2 infection or an uninfected control (not recorded which). The sequenced material came from whole blood.

The CDR3 DNA reads TGTGCCAGCTCACCCCAGGACAATGAGCAGTTCTTC. Amino acid sequence: CASSPQDNEQFF. V usage is TRBV18 and J usage is TRBJ2-1, with D uncertain. This CDR3 comprises 12 residues. The V end was cut by 3 bases, the J end by 5 bases, with 5 bases between. The germline CDR1 and CDR2 sequences are KGHSH and LQKENI. Full variable domain (missing parts from reference TRBV18 and TRBJ2-1): NAGVMQNPRHLVRRRGQEARLRCSPMKGHSHVYWYRQLPEEGLKFMVYLQKENIIDESGMPKERFSAEFPKEGPSILRIQQVVRGDSAAYFCASSPQDNEQFFGPGTRLTVL.